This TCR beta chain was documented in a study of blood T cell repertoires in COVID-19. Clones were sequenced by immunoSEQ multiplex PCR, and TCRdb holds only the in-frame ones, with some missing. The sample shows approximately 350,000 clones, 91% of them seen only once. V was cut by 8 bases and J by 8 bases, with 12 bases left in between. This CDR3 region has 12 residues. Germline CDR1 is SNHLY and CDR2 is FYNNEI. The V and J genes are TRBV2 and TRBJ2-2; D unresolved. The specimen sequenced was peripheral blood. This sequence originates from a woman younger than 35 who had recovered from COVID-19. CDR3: CASRPTTGELFF. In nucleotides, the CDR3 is TGTGCCAGCCGACCTACGACAGGGGAGCTGTTTTTT. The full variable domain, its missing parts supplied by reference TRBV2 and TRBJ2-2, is EPEVTQTPSHQVTQMGQEVILRCVPISNHLYFYWYRQILGQKVEFLVSFYNNEISEKSEIFDDQFSVERPDGSNFTLKIRSTKLEDSAMYFCASRPTTGELFFGEGSRLTVL.